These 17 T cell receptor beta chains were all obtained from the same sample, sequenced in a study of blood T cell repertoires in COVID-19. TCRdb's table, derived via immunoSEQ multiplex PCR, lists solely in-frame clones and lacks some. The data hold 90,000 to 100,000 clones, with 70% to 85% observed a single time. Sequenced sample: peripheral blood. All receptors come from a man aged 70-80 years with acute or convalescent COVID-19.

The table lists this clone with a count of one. DNA of the CDR3: TGTGCCTGGAGTGTGGGACTATTGAATGAGCAGTTCTTC. This gives the protein CAWSVGLLNEQFF. V is TRBV30 and J is TRBJ2-1; 7 bases line up with TRBD2. This CDR3 is built from 13 residues. Germline loops: CDR1 GTSNPN, CDR2 SVGIG (reference sequence). J lost 7 bases, V lost 0 bases, and 3 bases had no gene match.

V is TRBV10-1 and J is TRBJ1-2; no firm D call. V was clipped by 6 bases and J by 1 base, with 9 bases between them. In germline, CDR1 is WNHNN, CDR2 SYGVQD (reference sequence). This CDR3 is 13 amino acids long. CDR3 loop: CASSVGFNYGYTF. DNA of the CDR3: TGCGCCAGCAGCGTCGGGTTTAACTATGGCTACACCTTC.

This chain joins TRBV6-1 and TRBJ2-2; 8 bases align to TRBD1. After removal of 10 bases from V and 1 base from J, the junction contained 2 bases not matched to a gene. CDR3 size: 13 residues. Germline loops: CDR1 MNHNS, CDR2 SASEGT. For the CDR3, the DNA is TGTGCCACCGGGACAGGGAACACCGGGGAGCTGTTTTTT. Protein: CATGTGNTGELFF.

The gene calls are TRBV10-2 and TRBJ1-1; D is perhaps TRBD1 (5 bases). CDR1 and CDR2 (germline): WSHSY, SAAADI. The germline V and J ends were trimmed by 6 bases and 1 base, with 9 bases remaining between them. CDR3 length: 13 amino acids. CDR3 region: CASRDRKNTEAFF. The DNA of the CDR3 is TGCGCCAGCAGAGACAGAAAGAACACTGAAGCTTTCTTT.

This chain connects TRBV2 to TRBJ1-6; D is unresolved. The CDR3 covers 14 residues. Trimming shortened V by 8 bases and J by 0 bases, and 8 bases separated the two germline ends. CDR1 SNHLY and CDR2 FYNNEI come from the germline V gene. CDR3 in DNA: TGTGCCAGCGTCCGGAGCTCCTATAATTCACCCCTCCACTTT. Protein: CASVRSSYNSPLHF.

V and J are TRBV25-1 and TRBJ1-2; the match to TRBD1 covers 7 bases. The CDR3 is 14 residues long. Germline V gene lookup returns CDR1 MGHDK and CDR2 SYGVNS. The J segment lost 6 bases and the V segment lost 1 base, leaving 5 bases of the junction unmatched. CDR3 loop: CASSEFTGADGYTF. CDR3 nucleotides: TGTGCCAGCAGTGAATTCACAGGGGCGGATGGCTACACCTTC.

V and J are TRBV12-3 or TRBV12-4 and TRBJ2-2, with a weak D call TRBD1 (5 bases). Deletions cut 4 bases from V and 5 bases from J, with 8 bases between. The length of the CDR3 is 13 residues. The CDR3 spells CASSWTSTGELFF. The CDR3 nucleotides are TGTGCCAGCAGTTGGACAAGTACCGGGGAGCTGTTTTTT.

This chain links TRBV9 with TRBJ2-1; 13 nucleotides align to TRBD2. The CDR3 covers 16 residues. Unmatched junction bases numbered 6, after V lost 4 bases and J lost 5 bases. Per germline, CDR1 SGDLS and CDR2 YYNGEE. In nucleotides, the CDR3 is TGTGCCAGCAGCAAACCGGGACTAGCGGGAAACAATGAGCAGTTCTTC. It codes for CASSKPGLAGNNEQFF.

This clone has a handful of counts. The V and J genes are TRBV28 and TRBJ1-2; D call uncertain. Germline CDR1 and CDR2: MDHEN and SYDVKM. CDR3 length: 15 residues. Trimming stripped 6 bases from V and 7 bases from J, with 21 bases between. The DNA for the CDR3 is TGTGCCAGCAGACCCCCCGGAGCGGGCAGGAGTGGCTACACCTTC. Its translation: CASRPPGAGRSGYTF.

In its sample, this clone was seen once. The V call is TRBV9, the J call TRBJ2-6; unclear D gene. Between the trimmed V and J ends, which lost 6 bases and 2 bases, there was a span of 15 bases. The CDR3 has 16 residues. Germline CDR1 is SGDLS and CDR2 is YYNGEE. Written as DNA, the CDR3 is TGTGCCAGCACCCTTCCGGGTTTTCCTGGGGCCAACGTCCTGACTTTC. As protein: CASTLPGFPGANVLTF.

CDR3 residues: CASSYSGAPGSYEQYF. CDR3 DNA: TGTGCCAGCAGTTACTCTGGGGCCCCCGGCTCCTACGAGCAGTACTTC. The V call is TRBV6-6, the J call TRBJ2-7; TRBD1 might be the D (5 bases). Trimming stripped 0 bases from V and 0 bases from J, with 12 bases between. CDR3 length: 16 residues. The germline CDR1 and CDR2 sequences are MNHNY and SVGAGI (reference sequence).

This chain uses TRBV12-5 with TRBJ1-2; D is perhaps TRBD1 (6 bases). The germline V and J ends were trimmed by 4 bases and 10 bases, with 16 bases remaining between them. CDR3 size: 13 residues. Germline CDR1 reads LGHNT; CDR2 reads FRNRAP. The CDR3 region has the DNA TGTGCTAGTGGTTATACAGGGTACATAGACTACACCTTC. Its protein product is CASGYTGYIDYTF.

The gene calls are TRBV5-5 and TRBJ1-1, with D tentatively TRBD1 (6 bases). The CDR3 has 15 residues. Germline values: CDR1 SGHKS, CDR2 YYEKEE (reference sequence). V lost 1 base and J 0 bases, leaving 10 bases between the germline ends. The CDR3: CASSLTGIMNTEAFF. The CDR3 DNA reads TGTGCCAGCAGCTTGACAGGGATCATGAACACTGAAGCTTTCTTT.

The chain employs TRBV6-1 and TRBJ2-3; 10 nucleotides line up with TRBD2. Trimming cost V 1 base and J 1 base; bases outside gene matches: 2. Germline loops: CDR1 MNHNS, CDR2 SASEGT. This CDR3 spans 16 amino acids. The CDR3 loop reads CASSEVLAGGTDTQYF. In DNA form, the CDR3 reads TGTGCCAGCAGTGAAGTCCTAGCGGGAGGCACAGATACGCAGTATTTT.

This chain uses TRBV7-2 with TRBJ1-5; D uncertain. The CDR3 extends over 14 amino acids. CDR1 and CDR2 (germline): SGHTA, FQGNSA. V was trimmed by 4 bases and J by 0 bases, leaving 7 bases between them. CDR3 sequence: CASSYSYSNQPQHF. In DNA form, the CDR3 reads TGTGCCAGCAGCTACAGTTATAGCAATCAGCCCCAGCATTTT.

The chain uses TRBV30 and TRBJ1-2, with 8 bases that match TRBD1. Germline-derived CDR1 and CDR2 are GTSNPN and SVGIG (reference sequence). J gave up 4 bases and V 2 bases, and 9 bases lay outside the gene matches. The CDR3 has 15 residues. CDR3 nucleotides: TGTGCCTGGAGTCCGCGACAGGGGAGTGTCTATGGCTACACCTTC. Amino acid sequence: CAWSPRQGSVYGYTF.

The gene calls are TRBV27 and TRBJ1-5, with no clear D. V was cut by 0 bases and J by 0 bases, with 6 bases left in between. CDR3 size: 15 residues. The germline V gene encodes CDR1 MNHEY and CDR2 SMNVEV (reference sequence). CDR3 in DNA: TGTGCCAGCAGTTTATCGTCCGGTAGCAATCAGCCCCAGCATTTT. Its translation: CASSLSSGSNQPQHF.